Given below is one TCR beta chain in context. These data come from a study of blood T cell repertoires in COVID-19. Looking at the study overall: Sites in the United States, Italy and Spain provided acute and convalescent COVID-19 samples. Sources were T cells, B-cell-depleted T cells, or PBMCs; the material itself was cDNA or gDNA.

In the original workflow: For nucleated cells, counts were estimated from reference gene primer amplification. Clones were sequenced by immunoSEQ multiplex PCR, and TCRdb holds only the in-frame ones, with some missing. That table is the source of V, J and clone size, and D and trimming were worked out from the DNA. The repertoire holds hundreds of thousands of clones, with just over 85% as singletons. The sample taken for sequencing was peripheral blood. The TCR sequence derives from a woman in her thirties with active or convalescent COVID-19.

Here the CDR3 DNA reads TGTGCCAGCAAGACTAGCGGGAGAGGCAATGAGCAGTTCTTC. It is translated as CASKTSGRGNEQFF. The rearrangement links TRBV6-5 to TRBJ2-1; 12 bases align to TRBD2. The CDR3 spans 14 residues. CDR1 and CDR2 (germline): MNHEY, SVGAGI. Trimming removed 7 bases from V and 6 bases from J; junction bases left unmatched: 4.